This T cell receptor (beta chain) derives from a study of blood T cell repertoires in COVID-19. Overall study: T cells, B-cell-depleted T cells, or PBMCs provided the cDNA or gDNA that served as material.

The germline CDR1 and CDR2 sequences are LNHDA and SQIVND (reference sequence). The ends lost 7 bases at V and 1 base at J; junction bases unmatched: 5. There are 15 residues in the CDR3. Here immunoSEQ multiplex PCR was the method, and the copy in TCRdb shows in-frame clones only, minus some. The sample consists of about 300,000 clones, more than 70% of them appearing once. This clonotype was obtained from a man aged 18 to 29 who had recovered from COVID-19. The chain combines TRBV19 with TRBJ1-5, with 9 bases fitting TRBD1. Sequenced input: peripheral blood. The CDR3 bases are TGTGCCAGTATAGTGACAGGGGGAAGCAATCAGCCCCAGCATTTT. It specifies CASIVTGGSNQPQHF.